This entry is about one T cell receptor beta chain. This clonotype was counted many times. The antigen this receptor binds is unknown. No per-base quality is available; no much larger clone lies one base away. The sample comes from a study of T-cell reconstitution after alpha-beta-depleted transplantation in children (dated by TCRdb to between 2015 and 2016). Background for the entire study: T-cell immune reconstitution after TCRalphabeta/CD19-depleted allogeneic hematopoietic cell transplantation in children was quantitatively tracked in the study by means of TCR repertoire profiling. Beyond this particular receptor, the publication reports: In some patients, the high TCRbeta diversity seen at day 60 was put down to recipient T cells and intrathymic progenitors that had survived conditioning. About two months after transplant, the apparently early recovery of alphabetaT-cell counts reportedly depended on just several hundred clones that had expanded rapidly and came from non-depleted graft cells. Over subsequent months, a decline in hyperexpanded clone frequencies was noted, and after one year, T-cell counts and TCRbeta diversity were mostly ascribed to newly produced T cells.

Read against the paper, the sample's treatment or condition label means: allogeneic hematopoietic cell transplantation with graft depleted of TCRalphabeta T cells and CD19 B cells. TCRalphabeta/CD19-depleted allogeneic hematopoietic cell grafts were given to the transplant recipients, all of whom were children. Receptor libraries were prepared by PCR. The reads were generated on an Illumina HiSeq 2500. TCR library preparation used molecular barcoding, with unique molecular identifiers applied to normalize quantification of the TCRbeta repertoire. TCRdb reran the public reads through fastp at Q25 and MiXCR, keeping productive beta chains. Rows merge per CDR3 protein into single entries with the most common DNA and genes. The sample table holds some 300,000 distinct CDR3 sequences, of which roughly a tenth were seen once. Around 7.6% of the sample is taken by the ten largest. The CDR3 has 15 amino acids, counting the end cysteine and phenylalanine. Only CDR3 DNA is held: 45 bases, read in frame from base 1. V is cut by 0 bases and J by 5 bases, and the space between the germline ends is 13 bases. The germline V gene yields SGHAT for CDR1 and FQNNGV for CDR2.

Material: PBMCs, obtained before TCRalphabeta/CD19-depleted stem cell transplant. Recombination joined TRBV11-2 with TRBJ2-5, with the D gene too uncertain to name. The clonotype originates from a boy under two years old with acute myeloid leukemia, due to receive a stem cell transplant. The CDR3 protein is CASSLDPGGWETQYF. The sequence in DNA is TGTGCCAGCAGCTTAGATCCCGGTGGGTGGGAGACCCAGTACTTC. Reference TRBV11-2 and TRBJ2-5 proteins supply the regions before and after the CDR3; the full variable domain is: EAGVAQSPRYKIIEKRQSVAFWCNPISGHATLYWYQQILGQGPKLLIQFQNNGVVDDSQLPKDRFSAERLKGVDSTLKIQPAKLEDSAVYLCASSLDPGGWETQYFGPGTRLLVL.